What follows describes a single T cell receptor beta chain. Its antigen is not known. Documented treatment: oral pan-JAK inhibitor, 5-10 mg twice daily. This entry comes from a study of CD8+ T cells in alopecia areata. Looking at the study overall: Treated patients received oral tofacitinib, 5 to 10 mg twice daily. Broader study findings: Against the mouse data, patients shared TCRs less clearly, possibly for HLA reasons. Expanded CD8+ clones among the top 100, as well as scalp clonality, were significantly decreased by tofacitinib.

Sequencing relied on a cDNA template that was reverse transcribed from extracted RNA. The repertoire was sequenced with immunoSEQ multiplex PCR; TCRdb's copy has only in-frame clones and lacks some. Here the sample spans approximately 100,000 clones, 55% to 75% being singletons. From germline, CDR1 is SGHDT and CDR2 YYEEEE. The length of the CDR3 is 12 residues. Trimming removed 4 bases at V and 4 bases at J, with 8 bases between. J is TRBJ1-1 and V is TRBV5-6; D remains unclear. This sequence was found in a human donor with alopecia areata. Specimen: CD8+ T cells sorted from blood, collected between weeks 55 and 65, from a patient treated with tofacitinib. The CDR3 DNA sequence: TGTGCCAGCAGCCCAACGGGCACTGAAGCTTTCTTT. Its protein is CASSPTGTEAFF.